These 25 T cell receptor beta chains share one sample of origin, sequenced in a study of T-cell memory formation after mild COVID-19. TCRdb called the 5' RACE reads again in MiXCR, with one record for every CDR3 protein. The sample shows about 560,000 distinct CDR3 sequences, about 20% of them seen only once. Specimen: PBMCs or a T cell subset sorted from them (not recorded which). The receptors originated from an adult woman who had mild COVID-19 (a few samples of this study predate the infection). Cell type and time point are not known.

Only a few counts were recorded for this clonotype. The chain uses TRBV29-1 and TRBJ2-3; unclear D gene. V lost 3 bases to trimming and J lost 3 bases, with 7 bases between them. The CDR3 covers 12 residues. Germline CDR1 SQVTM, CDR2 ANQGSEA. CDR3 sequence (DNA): TGCAGCGTTGAGAAAACGACAGATACGCAGTATTTT. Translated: CSVEKTTDTQYF.

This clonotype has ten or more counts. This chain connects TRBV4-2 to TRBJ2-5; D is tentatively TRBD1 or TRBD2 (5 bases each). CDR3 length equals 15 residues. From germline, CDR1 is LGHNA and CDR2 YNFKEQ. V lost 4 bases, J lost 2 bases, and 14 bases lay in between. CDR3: CASSPGSSGQETQYF. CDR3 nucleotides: TGTGCCAGCAGCCCAGGGAGTTCGGGGCAAGAGACCCAGTACTTC.

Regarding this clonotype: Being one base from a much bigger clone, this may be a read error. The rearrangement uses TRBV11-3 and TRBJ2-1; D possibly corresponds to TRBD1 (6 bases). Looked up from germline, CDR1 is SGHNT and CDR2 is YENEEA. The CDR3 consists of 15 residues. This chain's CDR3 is CASSTGFRTDNEQLF. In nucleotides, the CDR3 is TGTGCCAGCAGCACAGGGTTTCGGACAGACAATGAGCAGTTATTC.

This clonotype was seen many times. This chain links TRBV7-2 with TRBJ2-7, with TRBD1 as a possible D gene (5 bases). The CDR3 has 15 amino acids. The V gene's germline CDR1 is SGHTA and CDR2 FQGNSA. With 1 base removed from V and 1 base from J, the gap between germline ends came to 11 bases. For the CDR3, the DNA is TGTGCCAGCAGCTTAGGGGGCTCCAGATCCTACGAGCAGTACTTC. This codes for CASSLGGSRSYEQYF.

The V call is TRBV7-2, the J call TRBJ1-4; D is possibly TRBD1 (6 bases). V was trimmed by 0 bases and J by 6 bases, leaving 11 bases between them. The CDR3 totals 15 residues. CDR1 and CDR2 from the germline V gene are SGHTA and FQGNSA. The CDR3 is CASSLAGGRDEKLFF. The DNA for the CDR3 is TGTGCCAGCAGCTTAGCAGGGGGGCGCGATGAAAAACTGTTTTTT.

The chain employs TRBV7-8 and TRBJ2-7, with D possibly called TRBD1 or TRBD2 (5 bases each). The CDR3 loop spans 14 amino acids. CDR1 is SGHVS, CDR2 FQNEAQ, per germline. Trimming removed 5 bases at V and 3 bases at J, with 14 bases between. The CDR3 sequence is CASSVGRQVYEQYF. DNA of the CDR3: TGTGCCAGCAGCGTGGGACGGCAAGTCTACGAGCAGTACTTC.

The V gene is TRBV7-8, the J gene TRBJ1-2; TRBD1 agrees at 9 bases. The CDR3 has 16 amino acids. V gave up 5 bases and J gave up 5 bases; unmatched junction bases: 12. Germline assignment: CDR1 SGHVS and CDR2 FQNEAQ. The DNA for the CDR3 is TGTGCCAGCAGCCCGATACAGGGGGCGCTTCAATATGGCTACACCTTC. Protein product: CASSPIQGALQYGYTF.

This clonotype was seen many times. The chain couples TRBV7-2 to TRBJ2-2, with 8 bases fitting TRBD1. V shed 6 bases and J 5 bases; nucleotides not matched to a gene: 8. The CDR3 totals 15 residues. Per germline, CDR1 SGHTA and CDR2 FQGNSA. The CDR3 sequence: CASRTGTGVTGELFF. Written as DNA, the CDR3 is TGTGCCAGCAGGACCGGGACAGGAGTGACCGGGGAGCTGTTTTTT.

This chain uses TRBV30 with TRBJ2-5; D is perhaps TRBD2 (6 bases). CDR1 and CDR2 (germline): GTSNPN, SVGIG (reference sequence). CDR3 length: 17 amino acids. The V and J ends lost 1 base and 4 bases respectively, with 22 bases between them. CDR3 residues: CAWSDYLGPAGLETQYF. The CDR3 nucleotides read TGTGCCTGGAGTGACTACCTTGGGCCGGCGGGGTTAGAGACCCAGTACTTC.

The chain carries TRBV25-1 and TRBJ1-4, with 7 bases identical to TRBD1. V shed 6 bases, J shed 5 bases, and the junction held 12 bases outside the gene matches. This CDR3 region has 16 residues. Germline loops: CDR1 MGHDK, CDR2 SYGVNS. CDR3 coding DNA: TGTGCCAGCAGCAAGATATTAGGCAGGGGGAATGAAAAACTGTTTTTT. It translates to CASSKILGRGNEKLFF. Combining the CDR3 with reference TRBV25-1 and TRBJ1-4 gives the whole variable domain EADIYQTPRYLVIGTGKKITLECSQTMGHDKMYWYQQDPGMELHLIHYSYGVNSTEKGDLSSESTVSRIRTEHFPLTLESARPSHTSQYLCASSKILGRGNEKLFFGSGTQLSVL.

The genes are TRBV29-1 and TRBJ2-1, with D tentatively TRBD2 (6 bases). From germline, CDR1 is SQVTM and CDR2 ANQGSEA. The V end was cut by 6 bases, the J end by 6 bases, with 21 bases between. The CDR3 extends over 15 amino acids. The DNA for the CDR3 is TGCAGCGTCGCTGGGGGGATTCCCGCAATCAATGAGCAGTTCTTC. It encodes CSVAGGIPAINEQFF.

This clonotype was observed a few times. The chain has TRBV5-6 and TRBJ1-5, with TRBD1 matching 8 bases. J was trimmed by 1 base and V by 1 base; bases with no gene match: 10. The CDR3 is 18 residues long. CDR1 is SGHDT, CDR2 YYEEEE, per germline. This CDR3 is CASSLTTGAMGSNQPQHF. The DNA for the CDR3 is TGTGCCAGCAGCTTGACGACAGGGGCCATGGGGAGCAATCAGCCCCAGCATTTT. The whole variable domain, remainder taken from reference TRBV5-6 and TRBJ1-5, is DAGVTQSPTHLIKTRGQQVTLRCSPKSGHDTVSWYQQALGQGPQFIFQYYEEEERQRGNFPDRFSGHQFPNYSSELNVNALLLGDSALYLCASSLTTGAMGSNQPQHFGDGTRLSIL.

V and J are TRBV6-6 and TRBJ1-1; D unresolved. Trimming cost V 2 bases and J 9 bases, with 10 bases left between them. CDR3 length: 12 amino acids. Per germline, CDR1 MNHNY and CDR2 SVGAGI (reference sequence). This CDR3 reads CASSYDGGKAFF. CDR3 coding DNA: TGTGCCAGCAGTTACGATGGAGGGAAAGCTTTCTTT.

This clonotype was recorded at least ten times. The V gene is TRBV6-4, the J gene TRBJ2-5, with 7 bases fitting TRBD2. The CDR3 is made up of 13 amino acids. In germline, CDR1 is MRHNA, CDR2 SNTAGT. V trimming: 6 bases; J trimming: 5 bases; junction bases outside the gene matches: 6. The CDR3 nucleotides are TGTGCCAGCAGCCGGGAGGACCGGGAGACCCAGTACTTC. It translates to CASSREDRETQYF.

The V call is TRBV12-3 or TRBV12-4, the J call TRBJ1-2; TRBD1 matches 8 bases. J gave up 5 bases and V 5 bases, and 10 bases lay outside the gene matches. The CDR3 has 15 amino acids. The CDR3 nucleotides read TGTGCCAGCAGTGATCTGGACAGGGAAGGGTATGGCTACACCTTC. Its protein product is CASSDLDREGYGYTF.

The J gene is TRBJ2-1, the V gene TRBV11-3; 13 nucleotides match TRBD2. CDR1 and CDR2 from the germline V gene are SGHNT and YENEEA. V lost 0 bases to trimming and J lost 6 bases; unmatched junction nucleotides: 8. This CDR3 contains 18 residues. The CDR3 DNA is TGTGCCAGCAGCTTAGAAGCACTAGCGGGAGGGCAGGTCAATGAGCAGTTCTTC. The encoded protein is CASSLEALAGGQVNEQFF.

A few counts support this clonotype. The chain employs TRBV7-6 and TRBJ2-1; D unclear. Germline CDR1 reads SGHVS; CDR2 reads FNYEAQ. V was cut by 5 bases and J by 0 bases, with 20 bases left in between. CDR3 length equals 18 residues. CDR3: CASSPNNGLPSSYNEQFF. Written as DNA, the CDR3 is TGTGCCAGCAGCCCGAATAACGGGCTCCCTAGCTCCTACAATGAGCAGTTCTTC.

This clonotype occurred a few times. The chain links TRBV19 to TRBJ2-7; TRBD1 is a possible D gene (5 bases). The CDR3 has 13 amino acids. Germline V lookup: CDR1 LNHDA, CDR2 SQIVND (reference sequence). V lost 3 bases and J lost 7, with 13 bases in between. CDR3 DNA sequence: TGTGCCAGTAGTATTCAGGGTCGAAGGGAGCAGTACTTC. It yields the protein CASSIQGRREQYF.

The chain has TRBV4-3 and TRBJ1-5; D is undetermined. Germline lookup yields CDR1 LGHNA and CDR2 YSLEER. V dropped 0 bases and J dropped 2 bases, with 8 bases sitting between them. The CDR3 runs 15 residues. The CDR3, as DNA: TGCGCCAGCAGCCAAGATGGGTCAGGCAATCAGCCCCAGCATTTT. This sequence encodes CASSQDGSGNQPQHF.

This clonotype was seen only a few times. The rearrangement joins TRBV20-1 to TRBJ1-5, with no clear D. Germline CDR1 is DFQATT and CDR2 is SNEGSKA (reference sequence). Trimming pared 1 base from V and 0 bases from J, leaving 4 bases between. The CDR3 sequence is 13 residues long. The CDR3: CSARVDSNQPQHF. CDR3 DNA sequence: TGCAGTGCTAGAGTAGATAGCAATCAGCCCCAGCATTTT.

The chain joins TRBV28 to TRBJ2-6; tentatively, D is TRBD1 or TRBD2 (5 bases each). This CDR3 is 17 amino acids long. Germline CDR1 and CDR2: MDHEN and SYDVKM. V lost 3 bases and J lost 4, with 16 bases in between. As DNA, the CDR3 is TGTGCCAGCAGTTTCTTCTTTGGGGGATCGGGGGCCAACGTCCTGACTTTC. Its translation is CASSFFFGGSGANVLTF.

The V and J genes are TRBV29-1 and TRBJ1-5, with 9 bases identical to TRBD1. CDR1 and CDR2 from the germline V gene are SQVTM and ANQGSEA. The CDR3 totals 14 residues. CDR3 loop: CRITGGLSNQPQHF. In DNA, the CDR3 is TGCAGAATAACAGGGGGCTTGAGCAATCAGCCCCAGCATTTT.

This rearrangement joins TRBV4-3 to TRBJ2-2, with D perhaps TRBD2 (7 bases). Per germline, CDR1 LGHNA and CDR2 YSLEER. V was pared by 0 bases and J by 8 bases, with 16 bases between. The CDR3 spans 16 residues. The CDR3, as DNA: TGCGCCAGCAGCCAAGACGGGGGGCCAAGGGGTGGGGAGCTGTTTTTT. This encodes CASSQDGGPRGGELFF.

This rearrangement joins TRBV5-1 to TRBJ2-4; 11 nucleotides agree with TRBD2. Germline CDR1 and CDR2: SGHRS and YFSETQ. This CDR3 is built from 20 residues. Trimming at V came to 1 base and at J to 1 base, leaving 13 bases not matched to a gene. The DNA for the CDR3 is TGCGCCAGCAGCTTGCGGATAGCGGGAGGGCCGGAAATCGCCAAAAACATTCAGTACTTC. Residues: CASSLRIAGGPEIAKNIQYF.

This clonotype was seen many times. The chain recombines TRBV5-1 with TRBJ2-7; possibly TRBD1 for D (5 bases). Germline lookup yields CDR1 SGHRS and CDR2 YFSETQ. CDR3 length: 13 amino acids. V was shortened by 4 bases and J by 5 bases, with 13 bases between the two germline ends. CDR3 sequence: CASSVGQRDEQYF. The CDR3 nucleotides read TGCGCCAGCAGCGTCGGACAACGAGACGAGCAGTACTTC. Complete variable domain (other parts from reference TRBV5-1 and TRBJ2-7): KAGVTQTPRYLIKTRGQQVTLSCSPISGHRSVSWYQQTPGQGLQFLFEYFSETQRNKGNFPGRFSGRQFSNSRSEMNVSTLELGDSALYLCASSVGQRDEQYFGPGTRLTVT.